The 5 T cell receptor beta chains given below trace back to one sample, sequenced in a study of shared clonotypes between healthy human individuals. TCRdb keeps only in-frame clones here, not all; method: immunoSEQ multiplex PCR. The table records roughly 640,000 clones, around 67% of them present only once. The specimen sequenced was memory CD4+ T cells sorted from blood. This sample's subset: CD45RA-negative fraction. The receptors here all came from a woman aged 25 to 45 in good health.

This clone has only one observation. This sequence joins TRBV19 and TRBJ2-1; possibly TRBD1 for D (6 bases). Trimming took off 8 bases at V and 9 bases at J, with 14 bases between the two ends. Germline V gene sequence: CDR1 LNHDA, CDR2 SQIVND (reference sequence). This CDR3 has 12 residues. The CDR3 sequence: CASRSGRGEQFF. In nucleotides, the CDR3 is TGTGCCAGTCGATCTGGCAGGGGTGAGCAGTTCTTC.

This chain joins TRBV19 and TRBJ2-1, with 14 bases that match TRBD2. Germline-derived CDR1 and CDR2 are LNHDA and SQIVND (reference sequence). This CDR3 is built from 17 residues. V lost 1 base, J lost 5 bases, and 4 bases stayed unmatched. The CDR3: CASSIGRGLAGDNEQFF. In DNA form, the CDR3 reads TGTGCCAGTAGTATAGGCCGGGGACTAGCGGGAGACAATGAGCAGTTCTTC.

V gene TRBV29-1 combines with J gene TRBJ2-3; 7 positions agree with TRBD2. The CDR3 contains 16 residues. Germline lookup yields CDR1 SQVTM and CDR2 ANQGSEA. The V segment lost 3 bases and the J segment 0 bases; nucleotides outside the gene matches: 9. CDR3 bases: TGCAGCGTTGATAGACGGGAGGCAAGAAGCACAGATACGCAGTATTTT. Protein sequence: CSVDRREARSTDTQYF.

The chain uses TRBV7-2 and TRBJ2-5; D might be TRBD2 (6 bases). V was clipped by 5 bases and J by 5 bases, with 15 bases between them. This CDR3 region has 14 residues. The germline CDR1 and CDR2 sequences are SGHTA and FQGNSA. In DNA, the CDR3 is TGTGCCAGCAGCCGTAAGGGACTGGGGGAGACCCAGTACTTC. As protein: CASSRKGLGETQYF.

As to this clone: With a much larger clone just one base away, this may be a read error. This sample also contains other DNA sequences that code for the same CDR3. This chain uses TRBV11-2 with TRBJ2-5; D unresolved. The germline V gene has CDR1 SGHAT and CDR2 FQNNGV. This CDR3 has 13 residues. The germline V and J ends were trimmed by 1 base and 3 bases, with 6 bases remaining between them. CDR3 sequence reads: CASSLGREETQYF. In DNA form, the CDR3 reads TGTGCCAGCAGCTTAGGGCGCGAAGAGACCCAGTACTTC.